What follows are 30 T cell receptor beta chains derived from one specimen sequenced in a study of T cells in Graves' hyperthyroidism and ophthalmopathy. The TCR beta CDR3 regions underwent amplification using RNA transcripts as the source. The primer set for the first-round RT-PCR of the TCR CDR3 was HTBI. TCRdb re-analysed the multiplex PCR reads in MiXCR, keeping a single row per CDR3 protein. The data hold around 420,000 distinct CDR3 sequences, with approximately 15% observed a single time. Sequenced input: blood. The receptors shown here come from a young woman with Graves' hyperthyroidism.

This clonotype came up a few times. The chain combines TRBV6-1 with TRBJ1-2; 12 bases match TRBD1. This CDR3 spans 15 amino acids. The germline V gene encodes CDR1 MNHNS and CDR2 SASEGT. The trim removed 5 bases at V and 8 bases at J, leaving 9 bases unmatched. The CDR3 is CASSRGTGGRGGYTF. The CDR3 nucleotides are TGTGCCAGCAGTAGAGGGACAGGGGGCAGAGGGGGCTACACCTTC.

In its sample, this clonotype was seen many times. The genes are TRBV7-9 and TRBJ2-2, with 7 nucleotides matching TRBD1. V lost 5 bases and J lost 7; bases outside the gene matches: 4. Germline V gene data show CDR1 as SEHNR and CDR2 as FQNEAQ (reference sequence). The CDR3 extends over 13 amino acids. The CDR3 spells CASSPTGNGELFF. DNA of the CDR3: TGTGCCAGCAGCCCGACAGGGAACGGGGAGCTGTTTTTT.

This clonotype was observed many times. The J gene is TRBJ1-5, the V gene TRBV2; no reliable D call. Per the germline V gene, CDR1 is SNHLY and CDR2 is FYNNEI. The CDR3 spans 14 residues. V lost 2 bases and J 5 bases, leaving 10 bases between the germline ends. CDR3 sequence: CASSEIIGYQPQHF. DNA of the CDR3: TGTGCCAGCAGTGAAATCATCGGCTATCAGCCCCAGCATTTT. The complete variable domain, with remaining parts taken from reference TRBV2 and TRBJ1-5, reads EPEVTQTPSHQVTQMGQEVILRCVPISNHLYFYWYRQILGQKVEFLVSFYNNEISEKSEIFDDQFSVERPDGSNFTLKIRSTKLEDSAMYFCASSEIIGYQPQHFGDGTRLSIL.

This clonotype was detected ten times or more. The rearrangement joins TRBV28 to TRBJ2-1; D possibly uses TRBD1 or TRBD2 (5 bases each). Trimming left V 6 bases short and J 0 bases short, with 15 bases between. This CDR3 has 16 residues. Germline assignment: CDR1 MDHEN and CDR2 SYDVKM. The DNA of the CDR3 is TGTGCCAGCAGAACCGGGACCCTGAGCTCCTACAATGAGCAGTTCTTC. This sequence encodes CASRTGTLSSYNEQFF.

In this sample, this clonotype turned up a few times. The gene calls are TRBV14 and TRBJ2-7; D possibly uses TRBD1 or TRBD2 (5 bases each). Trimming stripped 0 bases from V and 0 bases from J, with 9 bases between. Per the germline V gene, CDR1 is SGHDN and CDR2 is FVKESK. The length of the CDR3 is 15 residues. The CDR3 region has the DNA TGTGCCAGCAGCCAAGAATGGGGGAGCTCCTACGAGCAGTACTTC. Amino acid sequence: CASSQEWGSSYEQYF.

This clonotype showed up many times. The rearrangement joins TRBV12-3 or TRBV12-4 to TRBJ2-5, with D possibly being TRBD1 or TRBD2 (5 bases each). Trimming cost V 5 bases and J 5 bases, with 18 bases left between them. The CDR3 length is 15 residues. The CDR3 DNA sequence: TGTGCCAGCAGTCCCGTGGGGGAGAGGTTTGAGACCCAGTACTTC. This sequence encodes CASSPVGERFETQYF.

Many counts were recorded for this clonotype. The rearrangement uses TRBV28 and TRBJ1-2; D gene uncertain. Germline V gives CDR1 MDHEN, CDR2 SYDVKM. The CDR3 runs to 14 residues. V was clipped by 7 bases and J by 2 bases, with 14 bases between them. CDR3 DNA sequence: TGTGCCAGCAAACAGTTGGTCAGGAACTATGGCTACACCTTC. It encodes CASKQLVRNYGYTF.

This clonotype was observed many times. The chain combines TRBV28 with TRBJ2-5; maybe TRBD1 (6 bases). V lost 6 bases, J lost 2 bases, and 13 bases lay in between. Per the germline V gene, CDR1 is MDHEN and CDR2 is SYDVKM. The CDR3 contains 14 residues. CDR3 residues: CASSLPGTQETQYF. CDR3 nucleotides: TGTGCCAGCAGCTTACCAGGGACACAAGAGACCCAGTACTTC.

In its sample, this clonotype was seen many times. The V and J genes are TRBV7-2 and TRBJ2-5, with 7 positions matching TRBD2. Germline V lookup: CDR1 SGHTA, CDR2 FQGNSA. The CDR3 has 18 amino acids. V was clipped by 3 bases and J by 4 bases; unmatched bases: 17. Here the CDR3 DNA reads TGTGCCAGCAGCTTGGGGGTCGCCGGCGGGAGCTTAAGAGAGACCCAGTACTTC. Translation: CASSLGVAGGSLRETQYF.

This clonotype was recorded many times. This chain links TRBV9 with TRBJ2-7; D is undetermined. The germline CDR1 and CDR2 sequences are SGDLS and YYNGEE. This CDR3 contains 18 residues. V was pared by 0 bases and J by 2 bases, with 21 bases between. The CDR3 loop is CASSVAPAPDPSPYEQYF. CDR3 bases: TGTGCCAGCAGCGTAGCCCCAGCCCCCGATCCATCCCCCTACGAGCAGTACTTC.

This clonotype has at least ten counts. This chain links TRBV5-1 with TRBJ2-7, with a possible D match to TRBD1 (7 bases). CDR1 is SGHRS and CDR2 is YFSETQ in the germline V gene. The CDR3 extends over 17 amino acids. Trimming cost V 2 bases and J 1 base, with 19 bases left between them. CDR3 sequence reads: CASSFTPSGGRSYEQYF. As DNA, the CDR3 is TGCGCCAGCAGCTTTACACCCTCAGGGGGGAGATCCTACGAGCAGTACTTC.

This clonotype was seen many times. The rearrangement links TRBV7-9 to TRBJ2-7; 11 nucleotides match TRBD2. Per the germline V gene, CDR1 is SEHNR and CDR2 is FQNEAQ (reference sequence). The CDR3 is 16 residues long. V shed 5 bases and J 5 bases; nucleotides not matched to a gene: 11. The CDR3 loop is CASSPGVAGGPHEQYF. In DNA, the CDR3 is TGTGCCAGCAGCCCTGGGGTAGCGGGGGGGCCCCACGAGCAGTACTTC.

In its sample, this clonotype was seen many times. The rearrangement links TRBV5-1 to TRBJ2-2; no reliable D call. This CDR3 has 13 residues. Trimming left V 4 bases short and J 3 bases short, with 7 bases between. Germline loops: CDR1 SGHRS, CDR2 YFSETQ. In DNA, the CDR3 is TGCGCCAGCAGCACGACGGACACCGGGGAGCTGTTTTTT. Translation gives CASSTTDTGELFF.

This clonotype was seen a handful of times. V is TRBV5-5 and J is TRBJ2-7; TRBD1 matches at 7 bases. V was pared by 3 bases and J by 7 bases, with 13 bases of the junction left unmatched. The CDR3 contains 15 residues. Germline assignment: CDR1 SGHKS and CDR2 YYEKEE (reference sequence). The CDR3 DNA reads TGTGCCAGCAGCTCTACAGGGGATAGGACAAGGGAGCAGTACTTC. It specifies CASSSTGDRTREQYF.

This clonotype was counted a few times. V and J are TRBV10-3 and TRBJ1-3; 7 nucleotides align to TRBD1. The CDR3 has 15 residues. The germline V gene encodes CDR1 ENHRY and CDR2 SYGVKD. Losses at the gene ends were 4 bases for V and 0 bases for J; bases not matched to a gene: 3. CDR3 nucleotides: TGTGCCATCAGTGTGGGACAGAGCTCTGGAAACACCATATATTTT. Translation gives CAISVGQSSGNTIYF.

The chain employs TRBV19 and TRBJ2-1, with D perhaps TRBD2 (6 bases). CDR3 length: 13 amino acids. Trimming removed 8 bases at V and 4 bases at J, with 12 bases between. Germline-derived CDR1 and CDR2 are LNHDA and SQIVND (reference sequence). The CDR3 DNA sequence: TGTGCCAGTGGGAGGACTCTGTACAATGAGCAGTTCTTC. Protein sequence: CASGRTLYNEQFF.

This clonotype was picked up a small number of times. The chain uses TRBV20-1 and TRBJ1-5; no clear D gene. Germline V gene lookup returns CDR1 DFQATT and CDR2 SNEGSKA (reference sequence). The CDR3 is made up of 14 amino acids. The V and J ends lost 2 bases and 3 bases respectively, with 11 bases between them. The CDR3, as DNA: TGCAGTGCTAGATTGGGCAGTCCCAATCAGCCCCAGCATTTT. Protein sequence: CSARLGSPNQPQHF.

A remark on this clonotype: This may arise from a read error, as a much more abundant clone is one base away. CDR3 protein: CASRSDRGRNEAFF. CDR3 DNA: TGTGCCAGCAGATCGGACAGGGGGAGGAATGAAGCTTTCTTT. The chain couples TRBV2 to TRBJ1-1; 10 bases align to TRBD1. The CDR3 length is 14 residues. Germline V gene sequence: CDR1 SNHLY, CDR2 FYNNEI. V gave up 6 bases and J gave up 7 bases; unmatched junction bases: 8.

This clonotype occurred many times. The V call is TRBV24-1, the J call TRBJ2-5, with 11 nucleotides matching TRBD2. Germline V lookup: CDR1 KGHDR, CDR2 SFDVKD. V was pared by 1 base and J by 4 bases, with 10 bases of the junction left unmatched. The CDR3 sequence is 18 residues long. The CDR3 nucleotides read TGTGCCACCAGTGATTTCCCTGTCCTAGCGGGGGGCGGAGAGACCCAGTACTTC. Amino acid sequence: CATSDFPVLAGGGETQYF.

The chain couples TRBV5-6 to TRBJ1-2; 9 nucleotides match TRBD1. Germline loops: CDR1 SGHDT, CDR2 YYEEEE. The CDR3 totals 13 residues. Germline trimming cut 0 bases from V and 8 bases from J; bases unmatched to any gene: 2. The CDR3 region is CASSLDRGRGYTF. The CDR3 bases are TGTGCCAGCAGCTTGGACAGGGGGCGGGGCTACACCTTC.

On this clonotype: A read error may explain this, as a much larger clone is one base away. The CDR3 sequence is CASSVMVNTEAFF. DNA for the CDR3: TGTGCCAGCAGCGTAATGGTGAACACTGAAGCTTTCTTT. The rearrangement joins TRBV9 to TRBJ1-1; D remains ambiguous. CDR3 length: 13 amino acids. CDR1 SGDLS and CDR2 YYNGEE come from the germline V gene. The ends were cut back, 1 base at V and 0 bases at J, with 4 bases in the middle.

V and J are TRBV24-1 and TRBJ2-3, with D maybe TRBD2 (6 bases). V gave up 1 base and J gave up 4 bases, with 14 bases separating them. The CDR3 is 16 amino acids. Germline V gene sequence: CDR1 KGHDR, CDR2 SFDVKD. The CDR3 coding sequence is TGTGCCACCAGTGATTTTGGTAGCGGCCGTTCAGATACGCAGTATTTT. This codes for CATSDFGSGRSDTQYF.

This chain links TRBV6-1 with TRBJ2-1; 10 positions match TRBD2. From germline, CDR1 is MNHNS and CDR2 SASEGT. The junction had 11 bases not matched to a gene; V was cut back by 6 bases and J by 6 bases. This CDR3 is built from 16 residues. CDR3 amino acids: CASSLFSGGITNEQFF. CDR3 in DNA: TGTGCCAGCAGCCTTTTTAGCGGGGGGATTACCAATGAGCAGTTCTTC.

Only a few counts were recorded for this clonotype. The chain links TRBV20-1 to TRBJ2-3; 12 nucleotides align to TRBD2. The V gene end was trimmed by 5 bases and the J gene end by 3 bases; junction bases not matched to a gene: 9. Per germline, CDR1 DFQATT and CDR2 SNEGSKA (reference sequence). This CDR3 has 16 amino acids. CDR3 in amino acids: CSAPVTSGSWTDTQYF. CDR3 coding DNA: TGCAGTGCTCCCGTGACTAGCGGGAGTTGGACAGATACGCAGTATTTT.

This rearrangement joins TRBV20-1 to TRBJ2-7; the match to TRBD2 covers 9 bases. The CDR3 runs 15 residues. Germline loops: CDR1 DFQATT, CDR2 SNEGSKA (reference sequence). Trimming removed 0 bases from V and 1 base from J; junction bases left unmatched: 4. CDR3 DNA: TGCAGTGCTAGAGATCTCGCGGGAGGGTCCTACGAGCAGTACTTC. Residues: CSARDLAGGSYEQYF.

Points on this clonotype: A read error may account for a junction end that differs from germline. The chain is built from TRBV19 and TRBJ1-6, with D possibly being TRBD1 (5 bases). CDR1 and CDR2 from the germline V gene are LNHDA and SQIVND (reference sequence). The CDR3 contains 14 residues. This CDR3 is CASSIRQTNLPLHF. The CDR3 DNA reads TGTGCCAGTAGTATCCGACAGACCAATTTACCCCTCCACTTT.

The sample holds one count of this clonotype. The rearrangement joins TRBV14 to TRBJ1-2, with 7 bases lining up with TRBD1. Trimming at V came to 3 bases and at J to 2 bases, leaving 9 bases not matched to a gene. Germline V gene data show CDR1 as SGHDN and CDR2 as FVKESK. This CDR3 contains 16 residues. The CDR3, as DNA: TGTGCCAGCAGCCAGGCCCCACAGGGGCTAAACTATGGCTACACCTTC. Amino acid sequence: CASSQAPQGLNYGYTF.

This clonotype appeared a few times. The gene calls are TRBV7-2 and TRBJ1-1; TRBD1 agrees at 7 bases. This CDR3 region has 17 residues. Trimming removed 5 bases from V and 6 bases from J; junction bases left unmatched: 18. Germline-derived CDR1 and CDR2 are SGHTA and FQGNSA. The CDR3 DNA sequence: TGTGCCAGCAGCCGGGGGGCAGGGGGGTTAATCGTGGCTGAAGCTTTCTTT. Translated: CASSRGAGGLIVAEAFF.

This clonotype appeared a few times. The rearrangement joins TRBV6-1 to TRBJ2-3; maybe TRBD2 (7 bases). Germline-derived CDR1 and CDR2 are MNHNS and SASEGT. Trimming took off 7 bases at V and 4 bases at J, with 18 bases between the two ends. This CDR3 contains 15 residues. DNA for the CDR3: TGTGCCAGCAACCAACCCGGGGGGCCCGCAGATACGCAGTATTTT. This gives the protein CASNQPGGPADTQYF.

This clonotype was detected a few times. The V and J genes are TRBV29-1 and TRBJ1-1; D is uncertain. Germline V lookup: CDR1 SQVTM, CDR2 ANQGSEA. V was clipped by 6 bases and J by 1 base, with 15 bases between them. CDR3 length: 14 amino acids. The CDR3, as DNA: TGCAGCGTCGACCAACCGCGGCGGAACACTGAAGCTTTCTTT. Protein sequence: CSVDQPRRNTEAFF.